One and the same sample provided the 29 T cell receptor beta chains below, sequenced in a study of shared clonotypes between healthy human individuals. Sequenced by immunoSEQ multiplex PCR; TCRdb stores in-frame clones only, minus some. The table records about 1 million clones, 70% to 80% of them present only once. Sequencing used memory CD4+ T cells sorted from blood. Subset noted: CD45RA-negative fraction. The source is a man aged 18-30 years in good health.

The chain links TRBV6-1 to TRBJ2-3, with 7 positions matching TRBD2. V lost 2 bases and J lost 7; bases outside the gene matches: 6. The length of the CDR3 is 14 residues. The V gene's germline CDR1 is MNHNS and CDR2 SASEGT. The CDR3 nucleotides are TGTGCCAGCAGTGAATCGGGACTATCTAATACGCAGTATTTT. Protein: CASSESGLSNTQYF.

This clone was counted ten times or more. CDR3 sequence: CAWAPWDRRRELFF. Here the CDR3 DNA reads TGTGCCTGGGCACCCTGGGACAGGCGACGGGAGCTGTTTTTT. The V call is TRBV30, the J call TRBJ2-2, with 8 positions matching TRBD1. V lost 5 bases, J lost 9 bases, and 11 bases stayed unmatched. Germline V lookup: CDR1 GTSNPN, CDR2 SVGIG (reference sequence). The CDR3 totals 14 residues.

This clone has just one count. The rearrangement uses TRBV2 and TRBJ2-5, with D possibly matching TRBD2 (5 bases). Trimming took off 7 bases at V and 4 bases at J, with 10 bases between the two ends. The CDR3 runs 12 residues. CDR1 and CDR2 from the germline V gene are SNHLY and FYNNEI. CDR3 protein: CASKTNGETQYF. The CDR3 DNA follows: TGTGCCAGCAAGACTAATGGAGAGACCCAGTACTTC.

V is TRBV13 and J is TRBJ2-1, with 9 nucleotides matching TRBD2. Looked up from germline, CDR1 is PRHDT and CDR2 is FYEKMQ (reference sequence). V trimming: 2 bases; J trimming: 5 bases; junction bases outside the gene matches: 16. There are 19 residues in the CDR3. The CDR3 loop reads CASSLYPPPQRGVNNEQFF. The CDR3, as DNA: TGTGCCAGCAGCTTATATCCGCCCCCCCAGCGGGGGGTAAACAATGAGCAGTTCTTC. The full variable domain, with the rest looked up from reference TRBV13 and TRBJ2-1, is AAGVIQSPRHLIKEKRETATLKCYPIPRHDTVYWYQQGPGQDPQFLISFYEKMQSDKGSIPDRFSAQQFSDYHSELNMSSLELGDSALYFCASSLYPPPQRGVNNEQFFGPGTRLTVL.

The chain uses TRBV4-1 and TRBJ2-7; 7 positions agree with TRBD2. Germline assignment: CDR1 MGHRA and CDR2 YSYEKL. The CDR3 is 16 amino acids. Trimming cost V 3 bases and J 4 bases; bases outside gene matches: 12. CDR3 in amino acids: CASSQSSGAINYEQYF. The CDR3 region has the DNA TGCGCCAGCAGCCAGTCAAGCGGGGCGATTAATTACGAGCAGTACTTC.

This clone was recorded once. The chain carries TRBV27 and TRBJ1-3; D gene ambiguous. V lost 6 bases and J 0 bases, leaving 15 bases between the germline ends. Germline lookup yields CDR1 MNHEY and CDR2 SMNVEV (reference sequence). The CDR3 length is 16 residues. The CDR3 DNA follows: TGTGCCAGCAGCCCCTCGACACATCTCTCTGGAAACACCATATATTTT. It encodes CASSPSTHLSGNTIYF.

The V gene is TRBV4-3, the J gene TRBJ2-7; D not resolved. CDR3 length equals 13 residues. Trimming took 0 bases from V and 4 from J, leaving 7 bases between them. The germline V gene has CDR1 LGHNA and CDR2 YSLEER. The CDR3 region has the DNA TGCGCCAGCAGCCAAGATCCTTTTTACGAGCAGTACTTC. This encodes CASSQDPFYEQYF.

The J gene is TRBJ1-1, the V gene TRBV6-5, with 8 positions matching TRBD1. The CDR3 is 14 residues long. Unmatched junction bases numbered 4, after V lost 0 bases and J lost 7 bases. Looked up from germline, CDR1 is MNHEY and CDR2 is SVGAGI. The CDR3 DNA follows: TGTGCCAGCAGTTACTCGATAGGACAGGGTGAAGCTTTCTTT. Translated, it gives CASSYSIGQGEAFF.

The chain has TRBV12-5 and TRBJ1-2, with 7 bases fitting TRBD1. J was trimmed by 4 bases and V by 1 base; bases with no gene match: 0. Germline lookup yields CDR1 LGHNT and CDR2 FRNRAP. CDR3 length: 13 residues. CDR3 DNA sequence: TGTGCTAGTGGTTTGGGGACAGGCTATGGCTACACCTTC. It encodes CASGLGTGYGYTF.

V usage is TRBV2 and J usage is TRBJ2-3; D unresolved. The CDR3 runs to 11 residues. V was clipped by 7 bases and J by 4 bases, with 6 bases between them. CDR1 and CDR2 (germline): SNHLY, FYNNEI. In DNA form, the CDR3 reads TGTGCCAGCACCGTAGCAGATACGCAGTATTTT. Protein product: CASTVADTQYF.

This chain links TRBV2 with TRBJ2-7; maybe TRBD1 (6 bases). Germline CDR1 SNHLY, CDR2 FYNNEI. Trimming took 5 bases from V and 2 from J, leaving 10 bases between them. The CDR3 loop spans 13 amino acids. The CDR3 DNA reads TGTGCCAGCAGTTTCAGACAGGCCTACGAGCAGTACTTC. Amino acids: CASSFRQAYEQYF.

The chain recombines TRBV27 with TRBJ2-7; 9 nucleotides align to TRBD2. CDR3 length equals 14 residues. Germline V gene lookup returns CDR1 MNHEY and CDR2 SMNVEV (reference sequence). After removal of 2 bases from V and 5 bases from J, the junction contained 4 bases not matched to a gene. The CDR3 DNA reads TGTGCCAGCAGTTTAGGCGGGAGGGTAGACGAGCAGTACTTC. Protein sequence: CASSLGGRVDEQYF.

V is TRBV7-9 and J is TRBJ1-1; a weak D match, TRBD1 (5 bases). The germline CDR1 and CDR2 sequences are SEHNR and FQNEAQ (reference sequence). The CDR3 is 16 amino acids. V dropped 2 bases and J dropped 2 bases, with 15 bases sitting between them. CDR3 coding DNA: TGTGCCAGCAGCTTAAAATCGGCAGGGAGAAACACTGAAGCTTTCTTT. This encodes CASSLKSAGRNTEAFF.

V usage is TRBV5-4 and J usage is TRBJ2-4; D is unresolved. The CDR3 runs to 13 residues. Germline V CDR1 and CDR2: SGHNT, YYREEE (reference sequence). The germline V and J ends were trimmed by 1 base and 4 bases, with 6 bases remaining between them. The CDR3 DNA sequence: TGTGCCAGCAGCTTGCCTGAAAAAAACATTCAGTACTTC. Its translation is CASSLPEKNIQYF.

The chain combines TRBV18 with TRBJ1-4; D is perhaps TRBD1 (5 bases). Germline lookup yields CDR1 KGHSH and CDR2 LQKENI. This CDR3 is built from 14 residues. Trimming removed 1 base from V and 8 bases from J, with 11 bases in between. The CDR3 protein is CASSPRRAHEKLFF. The CDR3 nucleotides are TGTGCCAGCTCACCACGCAGGGCCCACGAAAAACTGTTTTTT.

This sequence joins TRBV13 and TRBJ1-3; D gene unclear. This CDR3 contains 15 residues. Trimming left V 4 bases short and J 0 bases short, with 10 bases between. Germline V gives CDR1 PRHDT, CDR2 FYEKMQ (reference sequence). The CDR3, as DNA: TGTGCCAGCAGCTCGCGTCCGCTCTCTGGAAACACCATATATTTT. The encoded protein is CASSSRPLSGNTIYF.

The genes are TRBV2 and TRBJ1-5, with 10 bases that match TRBD1. With 4 bases clipped from V and 0 bases from J, the junction kept 6 bases outside the gene matches. CDR1 SNHLY and CDR2 FYNNEI come from the germline V gene. CDR3 length: 17 amino acids. CDR3 residues: CASSGRTGGNSNQPQHF. The CDR3 bases are TGTGCCAGCAGTGGTCGGACAGGGGGGAATAGCAATCAGCCCCAGCATTTT. Drawing the rest from reference TRBV2 and TRBJ1-5, the complete variable domain is EPEVTQTPSHQVTQMGQEVILRCVPISNHLYFYWYRQILGQKVEFLVSFYNNEISEKSEIFDDQFSVERPDGSNFTLKIRSTKLEDSAMYFCASSGRTGGNSNQPQHFGDGTRLSIL.

The genes are TRBV5-4 and TRBJ2-3; 14 nucleotides agree with TRBD2. CDR1 is SGHNT, CDR2 YYREEE, per germline (reference sequence). V shed 0 bases and J 3 bases; nucleotides not matched to a gene: 6. CDR3 length: 18 amino acids. CDR3 sequence (DNA): TGTGCCAGCAGCTTGGCAGGACTAGCGGGGGGAGGGACAGATACGCAGTATTTT. Amino acid sequence: CASSLAGLAGGGTDTQYF. Filled out from reference TRBV5-4 and TRBJ2-3, the complete variable domain reads ETGVTQSPTHLIKTRGQQVTLRCSSQSGHNTVSWYQQALGQGPQFIFQYYREEENGRGNFPPRFSGLQFPNYSSELNVNALELDDSALYLCASSLAGLAGGGTDTQYFGPGTRLTVL.

The CDR3 loop reads CASSYFGQDNSPLHF. CDR3 DNA: TGTGCCAGCAGTTACTTTGGGCAGGATAATTCACCCCTCCACTTT. J is TRBJ1-6 and V is TRBV6-5; D call uncertain. V lost 1 base and J 5 bases, leaving 9 bases between the germline ends. Germline CDR1 is MNHEY and CDR2 is SVGAGI. CDR3 length equals 15 residues.

The genes are TRBV2 and TRBJ2-3; possible D gene TRBD2, 6 bases. V dropped 3 bases and J dropped 8 bases, with 12 bases sitting between them. Germline V CDR1 and CDR2: SNHLY, FYNNEI. This CDR3 spans 13 amino acids. The CDR3 sequence: CASSESSVGTQYF. DNA of the CDR3: TGTGCCAGCAGTGAGTCTAGCGTTGGTACGCAGTATTTT.

The J gene is TRBJ2-7, the V gene TRBV7-9, with 14 bases matching TRBD2. There are 15 residues in the CDR3. Germline V lookup: CDR1 SEHNR, CDR2 FQNEAQ (reference sequence). The V gene end was trimmed by 8 bases and the J gene end by 7 bases; junction bases not matched to a gene: 10. The CDR3 loop is CASCLGLAGGGEQYF. DNA for the CDR3: TGTGCCAGCTGTCTTGGACTAGCGGGAGGAGGGGAGCAGTACTTC.

The chain employs TRBV5-4 and TRBJ2-7; D possibly corresponds to TRBD2 (5 bases). This CDR3 is built from 13 residues. Trimming shortened V by 2 bases and J by 5 bases, and 11 bases separated the two germline ends. Germline V gene lookup returns CDR1 SGHNT and CDR2 YYREEE (reference sequence). The DNA of the CDR3 is TGTGCCAGCAGCTTCTCTGGGAGCCACGAGCAGTACTTC. This codes for CASSFSGSHEQYF.

This chain links TRBV6-6 with TRBJ2-1; D possibly corresponds to TRBD1 (5 bases). CDR1 is MNHNY, CDR2 SVGAGI, per germline (reference sequence). The CDR3 is 16 amino acids. V was shortened by 6 bases and J by 8 bases, with 23 bases between the two germline ends. CDR3 in amino acids: CASSPLTGRLDHEQFF. For the CDR3, the DNA is TGTGCCAGCAGCCCCCTAACAGGCAGGCTGGACCATGAGCAGTTCTTC.

V and J are TRBV29-1 and TRBJ1-1; 7 nucleotides align to TRBD1. Germline values: CDR1 SQVTM, CDR2 ANQGSEA. V shed 3 bases and J 14 bases; nucleotides not matched to a gene: 15. This CDR3 contains 13 residues. In nucleotides, the CDR3 is TGCAGCGTTGATCCCGAGGTGACAGGGTCAACCTTCTTT. Protein sequence: CSVDPEVTGSTFF.

The chain joins TRBV5-1 to TRBJ1-1; 7 bases agree with TRBD1. The V gene's germline CDR1 is SGHRS and CDR2 YFSETQ. This CDR3 spans 15 amino acids. After removal of 5 bases from V and 5 bases from J, the junction contained 12 bases not matched to a gene. The chain's CDR3 is CASRDFRQGMTEAFF. CDR3 bases: TGCGCCAGCAGGGACTTCCGACAGGGAATGACTGAAGCTTTCTTT.

The gene calls are TRBV19 and TRBJ1-5, with a weak D call TRBD1 (6 bases). Trimming pared 6 bases from V and 5 bases from J, leaving 14 bases between. The germline V gene encodes CDR1 LNHDA and CDR2 SQIVND (reference sequence). The CDR3 loop spans 14 amino acids. This CDR3 is CASSHAGAYQPQHF. For the CDR3, the DNA is TGTGCCAGTAGCCATGCAGGGGCCTATCAGCCCCAGCATTTT.

The chain combines TRBV28 with TRBJ2-5, with TRBD2 matching 10 bases. CDR3 length: 14 residues. V dropped 6 bases and J dropped 5; count of bases not matched to a gene: 6. Looked up from germline, CDR1 is MDHEN and CDR2 is SYDVKM. The CDR3 loop is CASSSGGALETQYF. The CDR3 DNA sequence: TGTGCCAGCAGCAGCGGGGGGGCCTTGGAGACCCAGTACTTC.

The chain recombines TRBV7-2 with TRBJ2-3, with a weak D call TRBD2 (5 bases). This CDR3 is 15 amino acids long. Germline CDR1 is SGHTA and CDR2 is FQGNSA. V was trimmed by 1 base and J by 2 bases, leaving 10 bases between them. CDR3 in DNA: TGTGCCAGCAGCTTAGATTCGGGAAACACAGATACGCAGTATTTT. Translated, it gives CASSLDSGNTDTQYF.

This chain joins TRBV5-1 and TRBJ2-5, with TRBD2 identical over 11 bases. The V and J ends lost 4 bases and 4 bases, in that order; junction bases with no gene match: 9. The CDR3 totals 16 residues. Per the germline V gene, CDR1 is SGHRS and CDR2 is YFSETQ. The CDR3 bases are TGCGCCAGCAGCGGTGCGGTTAGCGGGGGGGGAGAGACCCAGTACTTC. Protein sequence: CASSGAVSGGGETQYF.